The 31 T cell receptor beta chains listed next were all sequenced from one sample in a study of persistence of HIV-infected CD4 T cells. The stimulus was an HIV-1 Gag 15-mer peptide pool, about 1 ug/peptide/mL. CD4+ T cells upregulating both CD40 ligand and CD69 were sorted as responding cells. The libraries were made with immunoSEQ version 4 in survey mode. The data were produced by immunoSEQ multiplex PCR, yet TCRdb's version contains in-frame clones alone and is incomplete. The sample has some 14,000 clones, about three fifths seen once. These receptors are not linked to any known antigen. Material: CD4+ T cells sorted from PBMCs after roughly 17-hour stimulation, obtained from a patient who received antiretroviral therapy. The receptor source for this set is an adult man with HIV who was CMV-seropositive.

This rearrangement joins TRBV11-1 to TRBJ2-4; no clear D gene. Germline V lookup: CDR1 SGHAT, CDR2 FQDESV (reference sequence). Trimming pared 1 base from V and 8 bases from J, leaving 12 bases between. The CDR3 runs to 14 residues. DNA of the CDR3: TGTGCCAGCAGCTTAGTGAGTTTTGGGGACATTCAGTACTTC. Its translation is CASSLVSFGDIQYF.

This clone has only a few counts. The chain employs TRBV25-1 and TRBJ1-1; tentatively, D is TRBD1 (6 bases). The V end lost 3 bases, the J end lost 0 bases, and 11 bases lay between the germline ends. There are 15 residues in the CDR3. Germline V gene sequence: CDR1 MGHDK, CDR2 SYGVNS. CDR3 in DNA: TGTGCCAGCAGTGATACTGGACAGTTGAACACTGAAGCTTTCTTT. Translated, it gives CASSDTGQLNTEAFF. Together with reference TRBV25-1 and TRBJ1-1, the CDR3 gives the full variable domain: EADIYQTPRYLVIGTGKKITLECSQTMGHDKMYWYQQDPGMELHLIHYSYGVNSTEKGDLSSESTVSRIRTEHFPLTLESARPSHTSQYLCASSDTGQLNTEAFFGQGTRLTVV.

The rearrangement joins TRBV5-6 to TRBJ2-1, with TRBD1 matching 8 bases. The CDR3 consists of 16 residues. V lost 0 bases to trimming and J lost 3 bases; unmatched junction nucleotides: 5. Per the germline V gene, CDR1 is SGHDT and CDR2 is YYEEEE. The CDR3 here is CASSLVGTGNYNEQFF. CDR3 nucleotide sequence: TGTGCCAGCAGCTTGGTTGGGACAGGTAACTACAATGAGCAGTTCTTC.

The rearrangement uses TRBV9 and TRBJ2-1; 9 positions match TRBD1. CDR1 is SGDLS and CDR2 is YYNGEE in the germline V gene. The CDR3 has 15 amino acids. V dropped 4 bases and J dropped 3; count of bases not matched to a gene: 5. The CDR3: CASSFRQGGYNEQFF. The CDR3 DNA follows: TGTGCCAGCAGCTTCCGACAGGGGGGCTACAATGAGCAGTTCTTC. Full variable domain (outside the CDR3, taken from reference TRBV9 and TRBJ2-1): DSGVTQTPKHLITATGQRVTLRCSPRSGDLSVYWYQQSLDQGLQFLIQYYNGEERAKGNILERFSAQQFPDLHSELNLSSLELGDSALYFCASSFRQGGYNEQFFGPGTRLTVL.

The gene calls are TRBV7-9 and TRBJ1-1; no definite D call. The germline V gene has CDR1 SEHNR and CDR2 FQNEAQ (reference sequence). Trimming cost V 5 bases and J 3 bases, with 7 bases left between them. The CDR3 loop spans 12 amino acids. CDR3 DNA: TGTGCCAGCAGCCAAAAAGACACTGAAGCTTTCTTT. It yields the protein CASSQKDTEAFF.

The chain links TRBV5-1 to TRBJ2-2, with D uncertain. V dropped 0 bases and J dropped 1 base, with 4 bases sitting between them. CDR1 is SGHRS, CDR2 YFSETQ, per germline. The CDR3 is 14 residues long. The CDR3 DNA sequence: TGCGCCAGCAGCTTGGTTCTGAACACCGGGGAGCTGTTTTTT. Its protein is CASSLVLNTGELFF.

The chain combines TRBV19 with TRBJ1-4, with 7 bases that match TRBD1. Germline V lookup: CDR1 LNHDA, CDR2 SQIVND (reference sequence). The CDR3 consists of 15 residues. Trimming took 1 base from V and 2 from J; bases not matched to a gene: 1. The CDR3 DNA follows: TGTGCCAGTAGTATAGCAGGGGGTACTAATGAAAAACTGTTTTTT. Its translation is CASSIAGGTNEKLFF.

This chain connects TRBV6-6 to TRBJ1-1; TRBD1 matches at 9 bases. V shed 5 bases, J shed 5 bases, and the junction held 9 bases outside the gene matches. CDR1 is MNHNY, CDR2 SVGAGI, per germline (reference sequence). This CDR3 is 15 amino acids long. The CDR3, as DNA: TGTGCCAGCAGTACCGGACAGGGGAAAAGGACTGAAGCTTTCTTT. Protein sequence: CASSTGQGKRTEAFF.

In this sample, this clone turned up once. The chain employs TRBV10-1 and TRBJ2-1; 7 nucleotides agree with TRBD2. Germline loops: CDR1 WNHNN, CDR2 SYGVQD (reference sequence). The CDR3 loop spans 18 amino acids. Trimming took 2 bases from V and 0 from J; bases not matched to a gene: 10. CDR3 DNA sequence: TGCGCCAGCAGTGAGGCGGATTTAGCGGGTAGCTCCTACAATGAGCAGTTCTTC. Protein product: CASSEADLAGSSYNEQFF.

A few counts support this clone. The chain recombines TRBV6-2 or TRBV6-3 with TRBJ2-2, with D possibly called TRBD1 or TRBD2 (5 bases each). Trimming shortened V by 2 bases and J by 1 base, and 20 bases separated the two germline ends. CDR1 and CDR2 from the germline V gene are MNHEY and SVGEGT. The CDR3 covers 19 residues. The DNA for the CDR3 is TGTGCCAGCAGTTACCGGGACCGAGGGGCAATTGTGAACACCGGGGAGCTGTTTTTT. It encodes CASSYRDRGAIVNTGELFF.

The chain carries TRBV5-5 and TRBJ2-7; the D is unclear. This CDR3 contains 14 residues. Germline V gene sequence: CDR1 SGHKS, CDR2 YYEKEE (reference sequence). Trimming pared 0 bases from V and 0 bases from J, leaving 7 bases between. CDR3 residues: CASSLGGSSYEQYF. CDR3 DNA: TGTGCCAGCAGCTTGGGCGGAAGCTCCTACGAGCAGTACTTC.

This sequence joins TRBV19 and TRBJ1-5; 8 nucleotides align to TRBD1. CDR3 length equals 16 residues. V shed 7 bases and J 9 bases; nucleotides not matched to a gene: 17. The V gene's germline CDR1 is LNHDA and CDR2 SQIVND (reference sequence). CDR3 bases: TGTGCCAGTACCACACGGGGACAGGCTCTGGGGAGGCCCCAGCATTTT. Its protein product is CASTTRGQALGRPQHF.

The chain has TRBV5-6 and TRBJ1-6; D is undetermined. This CDR3 comprises 15 residues. V shed 4 bases and J shed 9 bases, with 17 bases lying between them. The germline CDR1 and CDR2 sequences are SGHDT and YYEEEE. Written as DNA, the CDR3 is TGTGCCAGCAGCCTGAGGGCTGTTCCAGGTTCACCCCTCCACTTT. This encodes CASSLRAVPGSPLHF.

The CDR3 bases are TGTGCCAGCAGCTTAGTACGGGCCGGCAATGAGCAGTTCTTC. It translates to CASSLVRAGNEQFF. The gene calls are TRBV7-2 and TRBJ2-1, with unresolved D. The germline gives CDR1 SGHTA, CDR2 FQGNSA. The CDR3 totals 14 residues. The germline V and J ends were trimmed by 1 base and 6 bases, with 10 bases remaining between them.

The chain employs TRBV6-6 and TRBJ2-1, with D unresolved. Trimming shortened V by 5 bases and J by 4 bases, and 21 bases separated the two germline ends. Germline values: CDR1 MNHNY, CDR2 SVGAGI (reference sequence). The CDR3 covers 17 residues. The CDR3 is CASSHNADRRIYNEQFF. The DNA of the CDR3 is TGTGCCAGCAGTCACAATGCAGACCGCCGAATATACAATGAGCAGTTCTTC.

The chain couples TRBV29-1 to TRBJ2-7; no reliable D call. CDR3 length: 11 amino acids. Deletions cut 6 bases from V and 7 bases from J, with 13 bases between. Germline assignment: CDR1 SQVTM and CDR2 ANQGSEA. The CDR3 reads CSVLQGWEQYF. The CDR3 DNA sequence: TGCAGCGTGTTACAAGGGTGGGAGCAGTACTTC.

This clone has just a few counts. The chain is built from TRBV19 and TRBJ1-3; no reliable D call. The germline V gene encodes CDR1 LNHDA and CDR2 SQIVND (reference sequence). The CDR3 runs 15 residues. V gave up 6 bases and J gave up 0 bases, with 12 bases separating them. As DNA, the CDR3 is TGTGCCAGTAGGTATCAGAACTTCTCTGGAAACACCATATATTTT. This sequence encodes CASRYQNFSGNTIYF.

This clone has just a few counts. The J gene is TRBJ1-1, the V gene TRBV15; unclear D gene. Trimming took 0 bases from V and 1 from J, leaving 6 bases between them. The CDR3 spans 14 residues. Germline lookup yields CDR1 LNHNV and CDR2 YYDKDF (reference sequence). CDR3 protein: CATSRDFENTEAFF. The CDR3 nucleotides read TGTGCCACCAGCAGAGATTTCGAGAACACTGAAGCTTTCTTT.

The chain combines TRBV30 with TRBJ1-2, with 9 bases lining up with TRBD1. The CDR3 loop spans 16 amino acids. Germline trimming cut 2 bases from V and 5 bases from J; bases unmatched to any gene: 12. From germline, CDR1 is GTSNPN and CDR2 SVGIG (reference sequence). In DNA form, the CDR3 reads TGTGCCTGGAGTCGGACTCGACAGGGGGAGGGGTATGGCTACACCTTC. It encodes CAWSRTRQGEGYGYTF.

The rearrangement links TRBV5-1 to TRBJ2-7, with D tentatively TRBD2 (6 bases). The CDR3 is made up of 15 amino acids. V was pared by 0 bases and J by 4 bases, with 14 bases between. Looked up from germline, CDR1 is SGHRS and CDR2 is YFSETQ. The chain's CDR3 is CASSLVEGQGYEQYF. CDR3 coding DNA: TGCGCCAGCAGCTTGGTGGAGGGGCAAGGTTACGAGCAGTACTTC.

The chain carries TRBV5-6 and TRBJ1-2, with D perhaps TRBD1 (5 bases). Germline values: CDR1 SGHDT, CDR2 YYEEEE. This CDR3 comprises 14 residues. V was cut by 4 bases and J by 7 bases, with 17 bases left in between. CDR3 in DNA: TGTGCCAGCAGCCCGTTCCGGGACGAGGGTGGCTACACCTTC. This gives the protein CASSPFRDEGGYTF.

The chain is built from TRBV24-1 and TRBJ2-2; 8 bases are a match to TRBD1. From germline, CDR1 is KGHDR and CDR2 SFDVKD. The CDR3 has 15 amino acids. V lost 5 bases to trimming and J lost 5 bases; unmatched junction nucleotides: 6. CDR3 nucleotides: TGTGCCACCAGTGGGGGGACAGGCGGGACCGGGGAGCTGTTTTTT. Its protein is CATSGGTGGTGELFF.

The chain employs TRBV7-8 and TRBJ1-3; D ambiguous. This CDR3 has 14 amino acids. Per germline, CDR1 SGHVS and CDR2 FQNEAQ. V was trimmed by 0 bases and J by 5 bases, leaving 8 bases between them. In DNA form, the CDR3 reads TGTGCCAGCAGCTTAGCATTGGGGAGAAACACCATATATTTT. Its protein is CASSLALGRNTIYF.

As for this clone: Other DNA sequences within the sample encode an identical CDR3. J is TRBJ1-5 and V is TRBV19; weak D call: TRBD1 (5 bases). Germline values: CDR1 LNHDA, CDR2 SQIVND (reference sequence). With 5 bases removed from V and 4 bases from J, the gap between germline ends came to 6 bases. The CDR3 covers 12 residues. The CDR3 spells CASSAGNQPQHF. For the CDR3, the DNA is TGTGCCAGTAGTGCAGGGAATCAGCCCCAGCATTTT.

The rearrangement uses TRBV9 and TRBJ1-4; TRBD1 matches 8 bases. The germline gives CDR1 SGDLS, CDR2 YYNGEE. After removal of 3 bases from V and 8 bases from J, the junction contained 6 bases not matched to a gene. The CDR3 is 14 residues long. The CDR3 loop is CASSAGTGGEKLFF. Written as DNA, the CDR3 is TGTGCCAGCAGCGCCGGGACAGGTGGGGAAAAACTGTTTTTT.

This chain links TRBV9 with TRBJ2-2; TRBD2 matches at 9 bases. This CDR3 is 18 amino acids long. J was trimmed by 7 bases and V by 3 bases; bases with no gene match: 16. CDR1 is SGDLS and CDR2 is YYNGEE in the germline V gene. The CDR3 DNA reads TGTGCCAGCAGCGCCCTTAGCGGGAGTTTCGGGGACGACGGGGAGCTGTTTTTT. As protein: CASSALSGSFGDDGELFF.

V is TRBV18 and J is TRBJ1-1; TRBD1 is a possible D gene (5 bases). The CDR3 length is 14 residues. Germline CDR1 KGHSH, CDR2 LQKENI. Deletions cut 3 bases from V and 7 bases from J, with 15 bases between. CDR3: CASSPLGVQGEAFF. The CDR3 bases are TGTGCCAGCTCACCTTTGGGGGTTCAGGGTGAAGCTTTCTTT.

CDR3 sequence (DNA): TGTGCCAGCAGCCACTACAGGGCAGCCTACAATGAGCAGTTCTTC. As protein: CASSHYRAAYNEQFF. The chain carries TRBV5-4 and TRBJ2-1; maybe TRBD1 (6 bases). The germline V and J ends were trimmed by 4 bases and 2 bases, with 13 bases remaining between them. Germline loops: CDR1 SGHNT, CDR2 YYREEE (reference sequence). CDR3 length: 15 amino acids.

CDR3 in amino acids: CSVEGRGFINEQFF. CDR3 DNA sequence: TGCAGCGTTGAGGGGCGGGGGTTTATCAATGAGCAGTTCTTC. The chain recombines TRBV29-1 with TRBJ2-1, with 7 bases identical to TRBD2. Germline V gene data show CDR1 as SQVTM and CDR2 as ANQGSEA. The CDR3 consists of 14 residues. V lost 3 bases and J lost 6; bases outside the gene matches: 8.

The V gene is TRBV24-1, the J gene TRBJ2-1; 8 positions agree with TRBD2. CDR3 length: 15 amino acids. Germline V CDR1 and CDR2: KGHDR, SFDVKD. Trimming removed 7 bases from V and 8 bases from J; junction bases left unmatched: 12. The CDR3: CATSAVAGGMYEQFF. In DNA form, the CDR3 reads TGTGCCACCAGCGCCGTCGCGGGAGGTATGTATGAGCAGTTCTTC.

This rearrangement joins TRBV5-6 to TRBJ2-5; 7 positions agree with TRBD1. Germline V gene sequence: CDR1 SGHDT, CDR2 YYEEEE. The J segment lost 7 bases and the V segment lost 4 bases, leaving 7 bases of the junction unmatched. The CDR3 spans 13 residues. The DNA of the CDR3 is TGTGCCAGCAGCACGGACAGGATAGGGACCCAGTACTTC. Amino acids: CASSTDRIGTQYF.